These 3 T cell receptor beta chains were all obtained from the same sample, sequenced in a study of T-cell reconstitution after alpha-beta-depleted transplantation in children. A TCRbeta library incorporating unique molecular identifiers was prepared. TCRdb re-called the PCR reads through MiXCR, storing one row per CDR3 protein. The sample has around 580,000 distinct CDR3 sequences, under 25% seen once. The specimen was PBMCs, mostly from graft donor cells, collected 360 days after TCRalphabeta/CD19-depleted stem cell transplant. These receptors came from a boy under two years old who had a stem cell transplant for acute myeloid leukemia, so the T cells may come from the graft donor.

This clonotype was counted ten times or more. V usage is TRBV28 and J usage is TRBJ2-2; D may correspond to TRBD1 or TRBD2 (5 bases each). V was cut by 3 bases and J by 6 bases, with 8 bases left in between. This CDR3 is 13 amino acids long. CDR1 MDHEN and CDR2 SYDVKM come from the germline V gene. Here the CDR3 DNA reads TGTGCCAGCAGTTTCTCGGGGCCCGGGGAGCTGTTTTTT. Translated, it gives CASSFSGPGELFF.

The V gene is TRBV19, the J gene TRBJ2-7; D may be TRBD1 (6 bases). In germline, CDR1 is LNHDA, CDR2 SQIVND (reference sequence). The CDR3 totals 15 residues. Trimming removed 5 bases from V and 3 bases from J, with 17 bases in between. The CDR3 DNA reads TGTGCCAGTAGTGTTGACAGGAATAATGACTACGAGCAGTACTTC. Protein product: CASSVDRNNDYEQYF.

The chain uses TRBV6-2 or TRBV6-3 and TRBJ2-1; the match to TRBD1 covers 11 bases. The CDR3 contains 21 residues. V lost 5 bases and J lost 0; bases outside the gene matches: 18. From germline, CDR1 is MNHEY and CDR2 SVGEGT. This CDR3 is CASSISPAGTGGSSSYNEQFF. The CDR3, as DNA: TGTGCCAGCAGTATCTCCCCTGCCGGGACAGGGGGTAGCAGCTCCTACAATGAGCAGTTCTTC.